This record covers a single T cell receptor beta chain. The antigen remains undetermined. During the collection period, no donor immune events like infections were recorded. The data are from a study of identifying expanded T cells in peripheral blood. General study findings and limits: Technical replicates showed approximately 1.2 changed clones; roughly two weeks roughly 16; four weeks 19. Variance in clone template counts between approximately 2-week samples significantly increased with total template count across all healthy donors.

V was shortened by 2 bases and J by 0 bases, with 14 bases between the two germline ends. This CDR3 is built from 18 residues. The germline CDR1 and CDR2 sequences are SGHAT and FQNNGV. Profiling relied on immunoSEQ multiplex PCR, and the TCRdb table lists in-frame clones only, not all of them. The table shows 100,000 or so clones, with 80% to 90% occurring only once. Sequencing was carried out using blood. The clonotype comes from a person aged 18-69 years in good health. The V and J genes are TRBV11-2 and TRBJ2-6; maybe TRBD1 (5 bases). The CDR3 nucleotides read TGTGCCAGCAGCTTACGCTCGAACAGGAACTCTGGGGCCAACGTCCTGACTTTC. As protein: CASSLRSNRNSGANVLTF.